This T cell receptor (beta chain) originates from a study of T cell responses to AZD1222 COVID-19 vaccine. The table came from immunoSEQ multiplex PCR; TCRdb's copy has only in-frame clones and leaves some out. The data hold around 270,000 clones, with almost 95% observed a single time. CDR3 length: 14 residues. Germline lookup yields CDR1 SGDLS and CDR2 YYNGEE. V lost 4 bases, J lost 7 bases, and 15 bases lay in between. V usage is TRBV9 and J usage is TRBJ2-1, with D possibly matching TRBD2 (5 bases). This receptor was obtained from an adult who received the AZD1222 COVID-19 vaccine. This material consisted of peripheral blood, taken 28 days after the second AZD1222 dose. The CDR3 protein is CASSFTTGENEQFF. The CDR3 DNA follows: TGTGCCAGCAGCTTTACGACCGGGGAAAATGAGCAGTTCTTC.